This T cell receptor beta chain originates from a study of cytomegalovirus exposure and HLA in healthy donors. The study's findings and limits: As a later analysis showed, a missense DCLRE1C variant was linked to trimming of TCR beta V- and J-genes. It was about 150 TCR beta chains that were listed as cytomegalovirus-associated.

In regard to this clone: What it recognizes is unknown.

Trimming pared 0 bases from V and 9 bases from J, leaving 18 bases between. This CDR3 contains 16 residues. Germline CDR1 and CDR2: MNHEY and SMNVEV (reference sequence). It was with 60 Vbeta and 13 Jbeta primers that the PCR ran. Clones were read by immunoSEQ multiplex PCR, and TCRdb kept only the in-frame ones, dropping some. The data include about 210,000 clones; the top ten clones carry roughly 0.98%. The chain couples TRBV27 to TRBJ1-5, with no clear D. This TCR derives from a woman aged 25-40 years in good health and CMV-seropositive. The sample consisted of PBMCs. The CDR3 region is CASSLSAGTVLLPQHF. CDR3 nucleotides: TGTGCCAGCAGTTTATCAGCAGGAACCGTCCTTTTGCCCCAGCATTTT.